The sequence of this T cell receptor beta chain was determined in a study of regulatory T cells in long-lasting Graves disease. General study results and limits: New patients shared some 980 public clonotypes, and persistent patients shared more, with 2,741.

This CDR3 has 19 amino acids. After removal of 0 bases from V and 0 bases from J, the junction contained 13 bases not matched to a gene. Germline V lookup: CDR1 LNHDA, CDR2 SQIVND (reference sequence). This clonotype turned up a few times. Its cognate antigen is unknown. Time point: newly diagnosed GD, antithyroid drugs for less than 3 months. Scientists built the TCR library using RNA that was extracted from PBMCs. TCR beta libraries were built with iRepertoire HTBI primers and Arm-PCR of CDR3 regions. TCRdb used MiXCR to reprocess the multiplex PCR reads, holding one entry per CDR3 protein. The sample has about 470,000 distinct CDR3 sequences, under 15% seen once. In addition, the sample was reused for a study of T cells in Graves' hyperthyroidism and ophthalmopathy.

The chain links TRBV19 to TRBJ2-7, with 8 bases identical to TRBD1. The TCR sequence derives from a woman in her thirties with Graves disease. The sample here was peripheral blood mononuclear cells (PBMCs), taken at new diagnosis, from a patient treated with antithyroid drugs. CDR3 coding DNA: TGTGCCAGTAGTATAGATCCCAGGGGGCCCGACGGCCTCTCCTACGAGCAGTACTTC. Encoded protein: CASSIDPRGPDGLSYEQYF.